The TCR beta chain under discussion was sequenced for a study of cytomegalovirus exposure and HLA in healthy donors. Study as a whole: A prior analysis found about 120 million unique TCR beta sequences from around 200 million T cells. Early released data had 65 million to 100 million unique TCRs, all coming from HLA-typed donors.

To note about this clone: The antigen is unknown.

PCR used 60 Vbeta primers and 13 Jbeta primers. TCRdb's copy holds only in-frame clones and misses some; the assay was immunoSEQ multiplex PCR. The sample yields roughly 150,000 clones, roughly 80% seen once. The CDR3 runs 13 residues. V dropped 4 bases and J dropped 8 bases, with 14 bases sitting between them. CDR1 and CDR2 from the germline V gene are GTSNPN and SVGIG (reference sequence). Broader study findings: HLA restriction was apparent for most CMV-associated TCR beta chains in a later analysis. Most TCR sequences were seen very rarely across donors, but some public TCRs occurred in many.

The V gene is TRBV30, the J gene TRBJ1-4; D remains ambiguous. The sequenced sample was PBMCs. This receptor was identified in a girl aged 2 to 10 in good health and CMV-seropositive. The CDR3 bases are TGTGCCTGGACCTACACGAGGGTAGAAAAACTGTTTTTT. Translated: CAWTYTRVEKLFF.